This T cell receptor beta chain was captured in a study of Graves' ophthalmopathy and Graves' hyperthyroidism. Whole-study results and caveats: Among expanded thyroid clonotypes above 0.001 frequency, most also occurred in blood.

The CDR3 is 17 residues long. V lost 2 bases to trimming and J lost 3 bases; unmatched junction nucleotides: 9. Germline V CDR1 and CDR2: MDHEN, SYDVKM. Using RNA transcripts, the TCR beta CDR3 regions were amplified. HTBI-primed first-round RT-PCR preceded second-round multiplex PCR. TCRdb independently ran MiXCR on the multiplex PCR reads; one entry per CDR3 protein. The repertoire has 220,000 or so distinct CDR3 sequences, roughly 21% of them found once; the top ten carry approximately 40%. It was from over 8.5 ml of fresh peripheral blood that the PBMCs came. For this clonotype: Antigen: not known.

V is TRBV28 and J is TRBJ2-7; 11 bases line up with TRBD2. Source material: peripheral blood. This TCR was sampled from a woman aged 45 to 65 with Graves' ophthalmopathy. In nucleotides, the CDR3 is TGTGCCAGCAGTTTAGAGTTCCTAGCGGGAGGTTACTACGAGCAGTACTTC. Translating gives CASSLEFLAGGYYEQYF.